This passage covers 5 T cell receptor beta chains from one sample sequenced in a study of T cell responses to AZD1222 COVID-19 vaccine. Some clones are missing from TCRdb's copy, which holds only in-frame ones; the method was immunoSEQ multiplex PCR. The sample includes some 150,000 clones, 85% seen only once; the top ten take more than 7.5%. The sequenced sample was peripheral blood, obtained 28 days after the second dose of the MenACWY control vaccine. These receptors were obtained from an adult who received the MenACWY meningococcal vaccine as a control.

The CDR3 DNA reads TGTGCCAGCAGTTACCAACAGGGTACAGATACGCAGTATTTT. Amino acid sequence: CASSYQQGTDTQYF. V is TRBV6-5 and J is TRBJ2-3; possible D gene TRBD1, 6 bases. Germline V CDR1 and CDR2: MNHEY, SVGAGI. The germline V and J ends were trimmed by 2 bases and 3 bases, with 9 bases remaining between them. The CDR3 sequence is 14 residues long.

This sequence joins TRBV27 and TRBJ1-2, with 7 positions matching TRBD1. V shed 6 bases, J shed 2 bases, and the junction held 3 bases outside the gene matches. The length of the CDR3 is 13 residues. Germline CDR1 reads MNHEY; CDR2 reads SMNVEV (reference sequence). The DNA of the CDR3 is TGTGCCAGCAGGGAGACAGGGAACTATGGCTACACCTTC. Translating it yields CASRETGNYGYTF.

The V and J genes are TRBV7-9 and TRBJ1-1, with a possible D match to TRBD1 (5 bases). V lost 5 bases and J 4 bases, leaving 14 bases between the germline ends. The CDR3 runs 14 residues. CDR1 is SEHNR and CDR2 is FQNEAQ in the germline V gene (reference sequence). The CDR3 nucleotides read TGTGCCAGCAGCCCCCAAGCTGGGGGCACTGAAGCTTTCTTT. Amino acids: CASSPQAGGTEAFF. The variable domain in full, completed from reference TRBV7-9 and TRBJ1-1, reads DTGVSQNPRHKITKRGQNVTFRCDPISEHNRLYWYRQTLGQGPEFLTYFQNEAQLEKSRLLSDRFSAERPKGSFSTLEIQRTEQGDSAMYLCASSPQAGGTEAFFGQGTRLTVV.

The V gene is TRBV2, the J gene TRBJ2-7; tentative D call: TRBD2 (6 bases). V gave up 3 bases and J gave up 2 bases, with 11 bases separating them. This CDR3 is built from 14 residues. The V gene's germline CDR1 is SNHLY and CDR2 FYNNEI. CDR3 nucleotides: TGTGCCAGCAGTGAGTACGGGGGAGCCTACGAGCAGTACTTC. Translating gives CASSEYGGAYEQYF.

The genes are TRBV6-6 and TRBJ1-2, with D perhaps matching TRBD1 (5 bases). Germline V lookup: CDR1 MNHNY, CDR2 SVGAGI (reference sequence). This CDR3 region has 14 residues. V lost 4 bases, J lost 6 bases, and 15 bases lay in between. In nucleotides, the CDR3 is TGTGCCAGCAGTTCCTCGGGGACCCGCGATGGCTACACCTTC. Encoded protein: CASSSSGTRDGYTF.